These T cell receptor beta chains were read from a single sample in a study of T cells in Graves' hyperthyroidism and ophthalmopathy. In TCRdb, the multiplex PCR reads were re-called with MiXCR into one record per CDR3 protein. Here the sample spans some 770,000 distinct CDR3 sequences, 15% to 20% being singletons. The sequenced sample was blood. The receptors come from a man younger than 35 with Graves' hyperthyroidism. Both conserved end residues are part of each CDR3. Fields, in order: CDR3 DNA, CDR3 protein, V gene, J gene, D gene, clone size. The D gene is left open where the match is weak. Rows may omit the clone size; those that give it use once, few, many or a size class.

cdr3_nt: TGTGCCAGCAGTCCCGGGACAGGGGGCTGGCAGCCCCAGCATTTT; cdr3_aa: CASSPGTGGWQPQHF; v_call: TRBV12-3/TRBV12-4; j_call: TRBJ1-5; d_call: TRBD1; clone_size: few
cdr3_nt: TGTGCCAGCTCACCACCGTTGGGACAGGCGCCAGATACGCAGTATTTT; cdr3_aa: CASSPPLGQAPDTQYF; v_call: TRBV18; j_call: TRBJ2-3; d_call: TRBD1; clone_size: many
cdr3_nt: TGTGCCACCGACAGGGAAGATACTGAAGCTTTCTTT; cdr3_aa: CATDREDTEAFF; v_call: TRBV2; j_call: TRBJ1-1; d_call: TRBD1; clone_size: many
cdr3_nt: TGTGCCAGCAAACTAGCGGGAGAGGATGAGCAGTTCTTC; cdr3_aa: CASKLAGEDEQFF; v_call: TRBV27; j_call: TRBJ2-1; d_call: TRBD2; clone_size: many
cdr3_nt: TGTGCCAGCAGCCAGCCAGGGAATCCCGAGCAGTACTTC; cdr3_aa: CASSQPGNPEQYF; v_call: TRBV16; j_call: TRBJ2-7; d_call: .; clone_size: many
cdr3_nt: TGTGCCAGCAGTTCATTGCTAGCGGGAGTCAATGAGCAGTTCTTC; cdr3_aa: CASSSLLAGVNEQFF; v_call: TRBV12-3/TRBV12-4; j_call: TRBJ2-1; d_call: TRBD2; clone_size: many
cdr3_nt: TGTGCCTCAAAGCGGGAGGTCTCCTACAATGAGCAGTTCTTC; cdr3_aa: CASKREVSYNEQFF; v_call: TRBV7-8; j_call: TRBJ2-1; d_call: TRBD2; clone_size: many
cdr3_nt: TGTGCCAGCAGGAGCACTCTCCTACGAGAGCAGTACTTC; cdr3_aa: CASRSTLLREQYF; v_call: TRBV2; j_call: TRBJ2-7; d_call: .; clone_size: many
cdr3_nt: TGCAGCGTTGATGGGACAGGGGGCCCTGAGCAGTTCTTC; cdr3_aa: CSVDGTGGPEQFF; v_call: TRBV29-1; j_call: TRBJ2-1; d_call: TRBD1; clone_size: .
cdr3_nt: TGTGCCAGCAGTCCCAGGTGGGGGCGAGCTGAAGCTTTCTTT; cdr3_aa: CASSPRWGRAEAFF; v_call: TRBV6-2/TRBV6-3; j_call: TRBJ1-1; d_call: .; clone_size: .
cdr3_nt: TGCGCCAGCGCAAGGGCTGACTACCTCCAAGAGACCCAGTACTTC; cdr3_aa: CASARADYLQETQYF; v_call: TRBV5-1; j_call: TRBJ2-5; d_call: .; clone_size: .
cdr3_nt: TGTGCCAGCAGTCCCTCGAGGGCCAATCAGCCCCAGCATTTT; cdr3_aa: CASSPSRANQPQHF; v_call: TRBV6-5; j_call: TRBJ1-5; d_call: .; clone_size: .
cdr3_nt: TGTGCCAGCAGCTTTTCTAGCGGCAGCTCCTACAATGAGCAGTTCTTC; cdr3_aa: CASSFSSGSSYNEQFF; v_call: TRBV7-2; j_call: TRBJ2-1; d_call: TRBD2; clone_size: many
cdr3_nt: TGTGCCAGCAGTCCCCGGGGCCAGATGAACACTGAAGCTTTCTTT; cdr3_aa: CASSPRGQMNTEAFF; v_call: TRBV27; j_call: TRBJ1-1; d_call: .; clone_size: .
cdr3_nt: TGTGCCAGCAGCCAAGTACCGGGGCAGGGGGAGACGACCCAGTACTTC; cdr3_aa: CASSQVPGQGETTQYF; v_call: TRBV4-2; j_call: TRBJ2-5; d_call: TRBD1; clone_size: .
cdr3_nt: TGTGCCAGCAGACTTGAGGAGACCCAGTACTTC; cdr3_aa: CASRLEETQYF; v_call: TRBV28; j_call: TRBJ2-5; d_call: .; clone_size: many
cdr3_nt: TGTGCCAGCAGCCGGGCTTTAGGGCTGGAGGAGACCCAGTACTTC; cdr3_aa: CASSRALGLEETQYF; v_call: TRBV11-3; j_call: TRBJ2-5; d_call: .; clone_size: many
cdr3_nt: TGTGCCAGCAGAATCGGGCCCTCCTACGAGCAGTACTTC; cdr3_aa: CASRIGPSYEQYF; v_call: TRBV28; j_call: TRBJ2-7; d_call: .; clone_size: many
cdr3_nt: TGTGCCAGCAATGCAGCCTCTGGAAACACCATATATTTT; cdr3_aa: CASNAASGNTIYF; v_call: TRBV25-1; j_call: TRBJ1-3; d_call: .; clone_size: .
cdr3_nt: TGCAGTGCTAGAGATACTGGCGGGAGGGCCTCCTACGAGCAGTACTTC; cdr3_aa: CSARDTGGRASYEQYF; v_call: TRBV20-1; j_call: TRBJ2-7; d_call: TRBD2; clone_size: .
cdr3_nt: TGTGCCAGCAGTGAAGGGGGTAGCGGGAGGCCCTCTAGCACAGATACGCAGTATTTT; cdr3_aa: CASSEGGSGRPSSTDTQYF; v_call: TRBV2; j_call: TRBJ2-3; d_call: TRBD2; clone_size: many
cdr3_nt: TGCGCCAGTAGTATAGCGGGAGGCGGAGGGTTTAGCACAGATACGCAGTATTTT; cdr3_aa: CASSIAGGGGFSTDTQYF; v_call: TRBV10-1; j_call: TRBJ2-3; d_call: TRBD2; clone_size: .